The rows below give T cell receptor beta chains drawn from one sample of a study of OX40 agonist ivuxolimab in advanced cancers. Method: immunoSEQ multiplex PCR; TCRdb's copy keeps in-frame clones and lacks some. This table holds 31,000 or so clones, about 93% found once. Here the sequenced sample was CD4+ or CD8+ T cells sorted from blood, taken in a trial of the OX40 agonist ivuxolimab. The source is an adult with an advanced solid tumor such as melanoma, head and neck, liver or kidney cancer. Both conserved end residues are trimmed from each CDR3.

CDR3: ASSQGQGGEKLF; V: TRBV4-1; J: TRBJ1-4
CDR3: ASSEDLGAGQPQH; V: TRBV6-1; J: TRBJ1-5
CDR3: ASSGLAGGTDTQY; V: TRBV28; J: TRBJ2-3
CDR3: ASSPRGGYGYT; V: TRBV18; J: TRBJ1-2
CDR3: ASSPRRGLSYNEQF; V: TRBV28; J: TRBJ2-1
CDR3: ASSSRGVDYGYT; V: TRBV9; J: TRBJ1-2
CDR3: ASSLPGQQSSGNTIY; V: TRBV7-2; J: TRBJ1-3
CDR3: ASSYYGNTEAF; V: TRBV6-6; J: TRBJ1-1
CDR3: ASSAWSGLAGTTDTQY; V: TRBV2; J: TRBJ2-3
CDR3: ASSSPGRNYSPLH; V: TRBV5-6; J: TRBJ1-6
CDR3: ASSRTGSYEQY; V: TRBV4-1; J: TRBJ2-7
CDR3: ASSTSSGRASYEQY; V: TRBV5-6; J: TRBJ2-7
CDR3: ASSLYPGTGYTEAF; V: TRBV7-6; J: TRBJ1-1
CDR3: ASSQGTGNTIY; V: TRBV6-5; J: TRBJ1-3
CDR3: ASSIYQGGNQPQH; V: TRBV19; J: TRBJ1-5
CDR3: ASSPGTSGGRVNTGELF; V: TRBV7-3; J: TRBJ2-2
CDR3: AWKWQGIGDTQY; V: TRBV30; J: TRBJ2-3
CDR3: ASAMGPRVETQY; V: TRBV23-1; J: TRBJ2-5
CDR3: ASSDSSFNEQF; V: TRBV10-2; J: TRBJ2-1
CDR3: ASSPTDDEKLF; V: TRBV18; J: TRBJ1-4
CDR3: ASSLLAYQETQY; V: TRBV7-6; J: TRBJ2-5
CDR3: ASSMVIGNYGYT; V: TRBV19; J: TRBJ1-2
CDR3: ASSVGGPSYEQY; V: TRBV9; J: TRBJ2-7
CDR3: ASGTSGGINEQF; V: TRBV4-1; J: TRBJ2-1